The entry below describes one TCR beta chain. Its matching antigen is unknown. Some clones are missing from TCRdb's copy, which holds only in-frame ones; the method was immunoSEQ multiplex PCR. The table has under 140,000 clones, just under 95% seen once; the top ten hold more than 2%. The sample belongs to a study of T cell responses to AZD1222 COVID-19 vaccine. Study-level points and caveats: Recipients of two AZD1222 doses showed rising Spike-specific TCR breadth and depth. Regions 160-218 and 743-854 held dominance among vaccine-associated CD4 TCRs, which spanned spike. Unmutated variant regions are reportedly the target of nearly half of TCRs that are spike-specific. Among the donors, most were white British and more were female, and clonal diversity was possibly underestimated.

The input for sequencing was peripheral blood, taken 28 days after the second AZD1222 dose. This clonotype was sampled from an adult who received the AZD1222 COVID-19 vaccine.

The CDR3 protein is CASSRDGTFTDTQYF. CDR3 nucleotide sequence: TGCGCCAGCAGCCGGGACGGGACCTTCACAGATACGCAGTATTTT. The rearrangement uses TRBV5-1 and TRBJ2-3, with D perhaps assigned TRBD1 or TRBD2 (5 bases each). The CDR3 extends over 15 amino acids. The ends were cut back, 4 bases at V and 2 bases at J, with 14 bases in the middle. Germline lookup yields CDR1 SGHRS and CDR2 YFSETQ.